This T cell receptor (beta chain) was captured in a study of cytomegalovirus exposure and HLA in healthy donors. About this clone itself: Its antigen is still unknown.

Study-level results: There were several of the most significant clusters that appeared linked to common viral pathogens in a later analysis. Evidence from a later analysis indicated that most CMV-associated TCR beta chains looked HLA-restricted.

It was with 60 Vbeta and 13 Jbeta primers that the PCR ran. Per the study methods: In a later analysis, around 10 million of some 80 million unique beta chains occurred in at least two donors. Clones were read by immunoSEQ multiplex PCR, and TCRdb kept only the in-frame ones, dropping some. D and trimming come from the DNA, and the V and J calls and clone size come from that table. Among around 130,000 clones listed, about 80% were seen once. The germline V gene encodes CDR1 LGHNA and CDR2 YSLEER. The V gene lost 3 bases and the J gene lost 0 bases, with 11 bases spanning the gap. The CDR3 runs to 16 residues.

Sequencing used PBMCs. This clonotype was obtained from a man aged 30 to 45 in good health and CMV-seronegative. V and J are TRBV4-3 and TRBJ1-4, with D possibly being TRBD1 (6 bases). The DNA of the CDR3 is TGCGCCAGCAGCCACCTAACAGGGTCAACTAATGAAAAACTGTTTTTT. This encodes CASSHLTGSTNEKLFF.